This T cell receptor beta chain was identified in a study of shared clonotypes between healthy human individuals. Study-wide background: Sampling drew on donors who were a couple of women and a few men aged 18 to 49.

In germline, CDR1 is MDHEN, CDR2 SYDVKM. This CDR3 spans 15 amino acids. Unmatched junction bases numbered 9, after V lost 6 bases and J lost 4 bases. Study conclusions and caveats: Sharing across four donors was highest in naive CD4 (around 5%) and lowest in memory CD8 (about 0.4%). What naive subsets generally showed was a larger estimated richness than memory subsets showed.

As for this clone: Its antigen is undetermined.

Profiling relied on immunoSEQ multiplex PCR, and the TCRdb table lists in-frame clones only, not all of them. The data contain about 2.5 million clones, around 93% of them singletons. The specimen sequenced was naive CD4+ T cells from PBMCs. Specified subset: CD45RA+ positively selected. This receptor was taken from a man younger than 30 in good health. Some clones in this sample may be carry-over from other donors' samples. The chain combines TRBV28 with TRBJ1-5; 7 nucleotides agree with TRBD1. The CDR3 loop reads CASRGRQGENQPQHF. The DNA of the CDR3 is TGTGCCAGCAGGGGGAGACAGGGAGAGAATCAGCCCCAGCATTTT.